The sequence of this T cell receptor (beta chain) was determined in a study of control samples from healthy donors and cancer patients. The CDR3 consists of 14 residues. Trimming cost V 2 bases and J 3 bases; bases outside gene matches: 6. CDR1 is GTSNPN and CDR2 is SVGIG in the germline V gene (reference sequence). Measured with immunoSEQ multiplex PCR; TCRdb has only the in-frame clones, and not every one. Found here are roughly 130,000 clones, approximately 94% of them singletons; the top ten hold under 2%. The chain uses TRBV30 and TRBJ1-1, with TRBD1 identical over 7 bases. The sample comprised PBMCs. The origin of this receptor is a man between 50 and 59 years old with head and neck cancer. The CDR3 loop reads CAWSFPGGYTEAFF. As DNA, the CDR3 is TGTGCCTGGAGTTTCCCAGGGGGTTACACTGAAGCTTTCTTT.